This T cell receptor beta chain was retrieved from a study of regulatory T cells in long-lasting Graves disease (dated by TCRdb to 2020 to 2022). Regarding the study in general: Antithyroid drugs had been taken for less than 3 months by newly diagnosed Graves' disease patients. Persistent Graves' disease patients were compared with newly diagnosed Graves' disease patients by peripheral blood TCR sequencing and RNA sequencing. The study was registered as a clinical trial and conducted in China. TCR sequencing covered about 13 persistent and approximately 20 newly diagnosed Graves' disease patients, 33 samples in total. What the study reported, not specific to this receptor: Compared with newly diagnosed patients, persistent Graves' disease patients had lower TCR Shannon entropy and fewer highly expanded clones, which suggests clonal expansion. The small sample size was acknowledged by the authors as a limitation that may reduce accuracy. Only the TCR beta chain was sequenced and analyzed. Only peripheral blood was studied, because thyroid tissue, the primary lesion, was inaccessible. TRBV28, TRBJ1-2 and TRBJ2-5 were preferentially used in persistent disease, while TRBV20-1 and TRBJ2-1 were favored in newly diagnosed disease. A larger number of public clonotypes was shared among persistent patients (around 2,500) than among newly diagnosed patients (approximately 930).

The method was multiplex PCR. The sequencing machine was an Illumina HiSeq 4000. CDR3 regions were amplified by Arm-PCR with iRepertoire HTBI primers to construct TCR beta libraries. Before sequencing, the PCR products went through gel purification. Per the authors' processing: Across samples, about 64 TRBV and approximately 15 TRBJ segments were identified and used for gene usage analysis of CDR3 amino acid clonotypes. COPE and FqMerger were used to merge the filtered high-quality paired reads into contigs. BLAST was used to align contigs to IMGT TRBV, TRBD and TRBJ reference genes, with CDR3 defined following IMGT. Clonotypes above 0.1% frequency were classified as highly expanded clones. Repertoire diversity was measured by Shannon entropy, and V-J evenness by the Gini coefficient. A clonotype was considered public if more than one individual shared it. Starting from the raw public reads, TCRdb applied fastp trimming at Q25, assembled clones with MiXCR and retained in-frame beta chains. Rows matching on CDR3 protein sequence are summarized as one entry with the most common DNA and genes. TCRdb's processing, not the study's, gives the V and J calls here. In all, the sample holds around 480,000 distinct CDR3 sequences, and about 16% of those were seen once. The top ten hold 20% to 30% of the sample.

In light of the paper, this sample's time point label describes: newly diagnosed GD, antithyroid drugs for less than 3 months. For both TCR sequencing and RNA sequencing, RNA was extracted from PBMCs using TRIzol. The diagnosis of Graves' disease was made according to American Thyroid Association guidelines. The patients came from an endocrinology department in Xi'an, China. From each patient, nine milliliters of peripheral blood was collected into an EDTA anticoagulant tube. Ficoll Paque Plus density gradient separation was used to isolate PBMCs, and no additional T cell sorting was done. An Agilent 2100 Bioanalyzer and agarose gel were used to check RNA quality, while a NanoDrop 2000 measured RNA concentration. V is pared back by 6 bases and J by 5 bases, with 13 bases lying between the germline termini. Reading from cysteine to phenylalanine, the CDR3 counts 14 amino acids. Just the 42-base CDR3 DNA is kept, in frame starting at base 1. Taken from the germline V gene, the CDR1 and CDR2 loops are WSHSY and SAAADI.

This clonotype was observed many times. This clone's antigen is unknown. Base quality data are lacking; no much larger clone is found one base away. This sample also belongs to another study, concerning T cells in Graves' hyperthyroidism and ophthalmopathy. That second publication adds: Stable Graves' hyperthyroidism was defined as the absence of progression to ophthalmopathy over 18 months of follow-up. Hyperthyroidism patients were aged 18 to 65 years and newly diagnosed, with disease duration of less than 2 months. Patients with uncontrolled infections, other autoimmune diseases, pregnancy or lactation were excluded. Diagnoses were based on clinical symptoms, serum thyroxine and TRAb, thyroid ultrasound and orbital computed tomography. For the first round of RT-PCR on the TCR CDR3, the HTBI primer set was used together with the Qiagen OneStep RT-PCR kit. Most expanded thyroid clonotypes (frequency above 0.001) were also detected in blood, a finding suggesting that blood repertoires may reflect thyroid immune responses. A model built on a 13 V-J signature distinguished ophthalmopathy from stable hyperthyroidism, reaching 85% to 90% sensitivity and 81.08% specificity in cross-validation and 80%/75% in testing. In validation, the model predicted progression to ophthalmopathy with about 71% sensitivity and less than 80% specificity, a median of 6.5 months before onset. TCR V-J signatures able to tell the groups apart were searched for in a discovery cohort of more than 90 patients, of whom 43 had Graves' ophthalmopathy and roughly 58 had stable Graves' hyperthyroidism. Whether ophthalmopathy could be predicted prospectively was tested in an independent validation cohort made up of under 20 hyperthyroidism patients plus 17 patients who later progressed to ophthalmopathy. The 100 discovery patients were randomly divided into training and test sets at a 7:3 ratio. In addition, the study compared T-cell repertoires in thyroid tissue and in blood from over 5 Graves' hyperthyroidism patients. Once sampling was done, hyperthyroidism patients were given methimazole at a starting dose of 30 mg daily, whereas ophthalmopathy patients were given high-dose intravenous methylprednisolone. Libraries were constructed in a second round of multiplex PCR, after which size selection and purification were carried out. The libraries were sequenced on an Illumina HiSeq2000 using paired-end 100 bp reads. Raw data were processed with SOAPnuke, discarding reads with adapters, uncalled bases, mean Phred below 15, or no exact constant-primer or identifier match. High-quality paired reads were merged using COPE v1.2.5, and each unique nucleotide sequence was defined as a clonotype. MiTCR v1.1 was used to align the clonotypes against IMGT TRBV, TRBD and TRBJ reference segments. Analysis was restricted to V-J combinations with a frequency above 0.0001, which covered roughly 99% of repertoires. The TCS score was defined as F50 (clonal expansion) divided by E x V (chaos), with BLOSUM62-based TCRdist calculated between CDR3 peptides within each V-J. Welch's t-statistics and random forest reduced just over 500 V-J features to 13, which were used in a naive Bayes classifier (R e1071). Sample size was not statistically predetermined, and blinding of investigators to group allocation was not performed. TCR Vbeta CDR3 sequencing of roughly 140 peripheral blood samples (under 45 ophthalmopathy, around 80 hyperthyroidism and roughly 17 progressor patients) is reported in the paper.

This clonotype originated in a woman aged 40-60 years with Graves disease. Donor details come from another sample of the same person, matched by shared clones. This specimen was peripheral blood mononuclear cells (PBMCs), taken at new diagnosis, from a patient treated with antithyroid drugs. Recombination linked TRBV10-2 to TRBJ2-2; a confident D gene designation cannot be given. In nucleotides, the sequence is TGCGCCAGCAGGGACCCACGGCGAACCGGGGAGCTGTTTTTT. This encodes CASRDPRRTGELFF.